The following is a T cell receptor (beta chain) sequence with its context. In its sample, this clone was seen a few times. Its cognate antigen has yet to be identified. Base qualities are not recorded, but no much larger clone differs from it by a single base. From each donor, a single peripheral blood sample of about 120 mL on average was drawn into heparinised tubes. A BD FACSAria II was used to sort naive, central memory, regulatory and stem cell-like memory CD4+ T cells with a panel that included CD45RO, CCR7, CD25, CD127, CD95 and CD27. Purity was above 95% for every sorted population. PBMCs were isolated right away by Lymphoprep density gradient centrifugation and were stained directly, without culture. Samples were stained and sorted in pairs, with one healthy donor and one patient per experiment, so that batch effects were minimized. Relative to germline, V is 4 bases shorter and J is 5 bases shorter, with 11 bases between their ends. The CDR3, from cysteine to phenylalanine, totals 13 residues. Just CDR3 DNA is preserved here, 39 bases in frame from base 1. The germline V gene yields KGHSH for CDR1 and LQKENI for CDR2.

These data are taken from a study of beta chain features in type 1 diabetes (dated 2018 in TCRdb). Looking at the study overall: No differences in mean age, gender distribution, total cell number or subset yield were found between patients and healthy donors. A total of roughly 98,000,000 sorted cells were examined across all samples, and RNA yield correlated strongly with the number of cells per subset. In the study, recently diagnosed type 1 diabetes patients and matched healthy donors were compared on the TCRB repertoires of their sorted circulating CD4+ T cell subsets. Naive and central memory subsets were obtained from all 30 or so donors, but regulatory and stem cell-like memory subsets were isolated from only 8 patients and roughly eight healthy donors. Here is what the overall study found, with its caveats: Naive, central memory and regulatory TCRB repertoires appeared to be more similar among patients than among healthy donors. Because the HLA sub-analyses included only small numbers of individuals, any influence of HLA type on TCRB rearrangement was left unresolved. Shorter templates might be favored by PCR, yet because patient and control samples were amplified and corrected together, any such skew would affect both groups equally. A moderate but significant shortening of TCRB CDR3 length was observed in type 1 diabetes patients in all four CD4+ subsets. Patients with type 1 diabetes made fewer insertions and deleted more nucleotides at VDJ recombination sites, implying thymic rearrangement abnormalities. Because cDNA rather than genomic DNA was sequenced, highly expressing activated cells could have been over-represented, although no difference in activation and CD3 levels was found between groups.

The entire isolated RNA was reverse transcribed using the High Capacity cDNA Reverse Transcription Kit, and thus expressed TCRB transcripts were sequenced. Deep immunoSEQ sequencing was applied to naive, central memory and regulatory T cell samples, giving an average of about 3.57 million total reads per sample. Sorted cells were lysed in RLT buffer and RNA was extracted with DNase-treated RNeasy Micro or Mini kits, depending on cell number. Each cell subset was processed separately to prevent cross-contamination, with patient and healthy donor samples processed together. The immunoSEQ multiplex PCR was used to amplify TCRB sequences from cDNA, generating 87-bp fragments that spanned the CDR3 region. Sequencing of the amplicons was performed on the Illumina HiSeq platform. The original pipeline was this. Synthetic template baselines were used to correct PCR bias computationally, reads within Hamming distance 2 were collapsed, and singletons that could not be merged were discarded. By aligning reads against IMGT, V, D and J genes, CDR3 length, and insertions or deletions at six rearrangement sites were assigned. Within each subset, clonotype counts were normalized to sorted cell number, after which true diversity and Gini coefficients were computed with the tcR R package. Repertoire sharing was quantified using the overlap coefficient calculated on TCRB nucleotide sequences. Out-of-frame TCRB sequences from naive cells were analyzed as a proxy for the pre-selection repertoire. What TCRdb holds here is the immuneACCESS table cut down to in-frame rearrangements. Part of the clones is not present; checked against another copy, under half of the missing clones reflect an unresolved V gene, and the others are unexplained. That table gives V, J and clone size, and the DNA gave D and trimming. This sample is represented by over 350,000 clones; roughly 16% of them were singletons. About 0.02% of the sample is in the top ten clones.

This clonotype was obtained from a woman aged 18-30 years in good health. The material sequenced was naive CD4+ T cells from blood. What the cell subset or site label conveys for this sample: true naive CD4+ T cells. The chain uses TRBV18 and TRBJ2-5, with TRBD1 as a weak D call on 6 bases. The DNA sequence is TGTGCCAGCTCACTCAACAGGGCTGAGACCCAGTACTTC. It encodes CASSLNRAETQYF.